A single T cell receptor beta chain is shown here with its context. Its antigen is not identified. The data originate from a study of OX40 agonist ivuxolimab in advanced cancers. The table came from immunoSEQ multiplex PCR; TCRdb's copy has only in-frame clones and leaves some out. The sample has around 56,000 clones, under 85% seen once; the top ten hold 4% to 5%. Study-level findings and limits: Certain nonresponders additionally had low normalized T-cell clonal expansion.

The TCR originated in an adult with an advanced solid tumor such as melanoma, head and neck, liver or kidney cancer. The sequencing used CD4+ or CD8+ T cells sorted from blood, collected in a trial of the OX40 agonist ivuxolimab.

CDR3 residues: CASAVGGVSYNEQFF. CDR3 DNA sequence: TGTGCCAGTGCCGTGGGGGGGGTTTCCTACAATGAGCAGTTCTTC. The rearrangement links TRBV19 to TRBJ2-1, with 7 positions matching TRBD2. The germline V gene has CDR1 LNHDA and CDR2 SQIVND (reference sequence). Trimming at V came to 8 bases and at J to 1 base, leaving 8 bases not matched to a gene. This CDR3 is 15 amino acids long.